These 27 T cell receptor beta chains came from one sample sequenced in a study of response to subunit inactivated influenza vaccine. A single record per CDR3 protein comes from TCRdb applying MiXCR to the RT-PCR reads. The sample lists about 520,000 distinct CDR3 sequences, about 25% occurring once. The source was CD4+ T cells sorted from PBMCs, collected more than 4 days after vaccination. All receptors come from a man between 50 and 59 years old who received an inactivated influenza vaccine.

The CDR3 here is CASSLLAGGPADTQYF. The CDR3 bases are TGTGCCAGCAGCTTATTAGCGGGAGGGCCCGCAGATACGCAGTATTTT. The chain recombines TRBV7-2 with TRBJ2-3, with 11 bases that match TRBD2. Losses at the gene ends were 2 bases for V and 4 bases for J; bases not matched to a gene: 5. The CDR3 totals 16 residues. Germline CDR1 is SGHTA and CDR2 is FQGNSA. Drawing the rest from reference TRBV7-2 and TRBJ2-3, the complete variable domain is GAGVSQSPSNKVTEKGKDVELRCDPISGHTALYWYRQSLGQGLEFLIYFQGNSAPDKSGLPSDRFSAERTGGSVSTLTIQRTQQEDSAVYLCASSLLAGGPADTQYFGPGTRLTVL.

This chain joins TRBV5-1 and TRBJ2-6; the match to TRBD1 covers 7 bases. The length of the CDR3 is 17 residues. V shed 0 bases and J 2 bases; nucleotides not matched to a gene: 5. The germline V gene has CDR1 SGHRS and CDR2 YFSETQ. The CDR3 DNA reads TGCGCCAGCAGCTTGGTGGCAGGGGGTACTGGGGCCAACGTCCTGACTTTC. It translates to CASSLVAGGTGANVLTF.

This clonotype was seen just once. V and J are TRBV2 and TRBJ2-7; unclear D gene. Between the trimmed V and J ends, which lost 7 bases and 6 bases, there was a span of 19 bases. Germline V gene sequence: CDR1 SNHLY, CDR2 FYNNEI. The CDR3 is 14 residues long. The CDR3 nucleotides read TGTGCCAGCAACCCCCCCCAGTTTCCCAGCGAGCAGTACTTC. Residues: CASNPPQFPSEQYF. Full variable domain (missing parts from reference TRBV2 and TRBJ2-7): EPEVTQTPSHQVTQMGQEVILRCVPISNHLYFYWYRQILGQKVEFLVSFYNNEISEKSEIFDDQFSVERPDGSNFTLKIRSTKLEDSAMYFCASNPPQFPSEQYFGPGTRLTVT.

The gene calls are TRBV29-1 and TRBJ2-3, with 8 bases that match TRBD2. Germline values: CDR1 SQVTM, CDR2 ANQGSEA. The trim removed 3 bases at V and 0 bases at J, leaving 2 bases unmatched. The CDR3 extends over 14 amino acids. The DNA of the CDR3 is TGCAGCGTTGATGAGCGGGAGAGCACAGATACGCAGTATTTT. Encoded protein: CSVDERESTDTQYF.

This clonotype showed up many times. CDR3 nucleotides: TGTGCCAGCAGCGCATACAAGACTCTTCCCATTGTGGACACTGAAGCTTTCTTT. This codes for CASSAYKTLPIVDTEAFF. The rearrangement links TRBV11-2 to TRBJ1-1, with D unresolved. The ends were cut back, 5 bases at V and 3 bases at J, with 25 bases in the middle. Per germline, CDR1 SGHAT and CDR2 FQNNGV. The CDR3 has 18 amino acids.

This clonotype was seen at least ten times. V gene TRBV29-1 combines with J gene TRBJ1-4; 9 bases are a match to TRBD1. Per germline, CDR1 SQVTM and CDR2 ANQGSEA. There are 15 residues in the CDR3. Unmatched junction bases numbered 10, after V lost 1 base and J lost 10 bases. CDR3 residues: CSVEVQGAFGGKLFF. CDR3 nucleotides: TGCAGCGTTGAAGTACAGGGGGCGTTTGGTGGAAAACTGTTTTTT. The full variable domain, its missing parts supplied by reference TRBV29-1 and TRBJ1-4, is SAVISQKPSRDICQRGTSLTIQCQVDSQVTMMFWYRQQPGQSLTLIATANQGSEATYESGFVIDKFPISRPNLTFSTLTVSNMSPEDSSIYLCSVEVQGAFGGKLFFGSGTQLSVL.

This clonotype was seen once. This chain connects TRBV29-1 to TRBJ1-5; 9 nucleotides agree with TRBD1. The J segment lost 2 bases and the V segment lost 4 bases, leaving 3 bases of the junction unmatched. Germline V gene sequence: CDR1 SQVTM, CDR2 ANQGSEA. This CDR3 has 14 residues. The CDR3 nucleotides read TGCAGCGTTGCTACAGGGGGCGGCAATCAGCCCCAGCATTTT. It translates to CSVATGGGNQPQHF.

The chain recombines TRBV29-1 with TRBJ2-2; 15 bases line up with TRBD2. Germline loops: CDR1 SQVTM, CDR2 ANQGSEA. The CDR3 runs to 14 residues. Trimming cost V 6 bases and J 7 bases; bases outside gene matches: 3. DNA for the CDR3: TGCAGCGTCGGGACTAGCGGGGGGTTCGGGGAGCTGTTTTTT. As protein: CSVGTSGGFGELFF.

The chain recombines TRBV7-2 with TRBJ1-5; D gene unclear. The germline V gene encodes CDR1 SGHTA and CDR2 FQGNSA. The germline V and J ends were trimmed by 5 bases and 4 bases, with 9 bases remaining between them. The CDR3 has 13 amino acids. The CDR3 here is CASSIPDNQPQHF. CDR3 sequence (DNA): TGTGCCAGCAGCATTCCAGATAATCAGCCCCAGCATTTT.

CDR3: CASSPGGLAGVVEQFF. The CDR3 DNA is TGTGCCAGCAGCCCGGGCGGCCTAGCGGGAGTAGTTGAGCAGTTCTTC. The chain recombines TRBV7-3 with TRBJ2-1; 10 positions match TRBD2. From germline, CDR1 is SGHTA and CDR2 FQGTGA. Trimming cost V 5 bases and J 9 bases; bases outside gene matches: 13. This CDR3 comprises 16 residues.

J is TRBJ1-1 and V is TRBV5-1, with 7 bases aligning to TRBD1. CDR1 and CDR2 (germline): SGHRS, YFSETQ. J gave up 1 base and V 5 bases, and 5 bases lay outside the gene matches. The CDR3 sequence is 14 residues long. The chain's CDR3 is CASSPAGGNTEAFF. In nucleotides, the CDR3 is TGCGCCAGCAGTCCGGCAGGGGGGAACACTGAAGCTTTCTTT.

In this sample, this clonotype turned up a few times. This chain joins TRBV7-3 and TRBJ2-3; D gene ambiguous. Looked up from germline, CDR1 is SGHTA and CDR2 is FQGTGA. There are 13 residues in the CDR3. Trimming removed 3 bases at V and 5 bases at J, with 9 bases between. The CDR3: CASSFSRLDTQYF. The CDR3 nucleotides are TGTGCCAGCAGCTTTTCGCGCTTAGATACGCAGTATTTT.

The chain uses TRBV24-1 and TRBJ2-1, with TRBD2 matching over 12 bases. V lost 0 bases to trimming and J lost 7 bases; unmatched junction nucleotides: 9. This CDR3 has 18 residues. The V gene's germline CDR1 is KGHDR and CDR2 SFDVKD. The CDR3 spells CATSDLRTSGIVRNEQFF. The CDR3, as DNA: TGTGCCACCAGTGATTTGCGGACTAGCGGGATTGTCAGGAATGAGCAGTTCTTC.

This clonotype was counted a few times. CDR3 region: CASSPGQYKNIQYF. The CDR3 nucleotides are TGTGCCAGCAGCCCTGGACAGTACAAAAACATTCAGTACTTC. The chain couples TRBV7-2 to TRBJ2-4; tentative D call: TRBD1 (6 bases). Germline V gene data show CDR1 as SGHTA and CDR2 as FQGNSA. This CDR3 comprises 14 residues. V lost 5 bases, J lost 3 bases, and 11 bases lay in between.

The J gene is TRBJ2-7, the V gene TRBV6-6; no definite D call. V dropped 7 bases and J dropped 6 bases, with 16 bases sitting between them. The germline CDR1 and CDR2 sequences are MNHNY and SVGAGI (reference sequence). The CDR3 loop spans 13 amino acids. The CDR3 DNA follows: TGTGCCAGCACCCCTAGGGTGGGATCCGAGCAGTACTTC. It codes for CASTPRVGSEQYF.

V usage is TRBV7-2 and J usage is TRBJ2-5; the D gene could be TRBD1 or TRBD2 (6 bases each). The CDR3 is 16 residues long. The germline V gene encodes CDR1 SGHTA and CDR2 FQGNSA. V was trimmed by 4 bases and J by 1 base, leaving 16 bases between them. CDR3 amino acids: CASSSQGGYLQETQYF. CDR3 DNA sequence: TGTGCCAGCAGCTCACAAGGGGGGTACCTCCAAGAGACCCAGTACTTC.

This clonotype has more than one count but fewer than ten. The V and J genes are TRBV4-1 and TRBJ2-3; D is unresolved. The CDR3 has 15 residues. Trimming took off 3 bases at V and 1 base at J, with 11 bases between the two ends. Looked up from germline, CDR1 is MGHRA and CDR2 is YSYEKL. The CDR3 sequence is CASSQGGFGTDTQYF. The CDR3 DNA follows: TGCGCCAGCAGCCAGGGCGGTTTTGGCACAGATACGCAGTATTTT.

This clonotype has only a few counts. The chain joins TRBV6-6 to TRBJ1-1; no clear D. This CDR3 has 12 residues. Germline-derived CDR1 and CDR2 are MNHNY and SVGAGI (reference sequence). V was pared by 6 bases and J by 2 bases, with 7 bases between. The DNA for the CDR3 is TGTGCCAGCAGCGTACTAAACACTGAAGCTTTCTTT. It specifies CASSVLNTEAFF.

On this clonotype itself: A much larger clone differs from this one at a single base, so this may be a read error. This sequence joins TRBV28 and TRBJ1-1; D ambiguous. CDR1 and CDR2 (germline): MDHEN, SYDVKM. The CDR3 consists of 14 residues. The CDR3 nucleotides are TGTGCCAGCAGGGCCGGGCCCTCGAACACTGAAGCTTTATTT. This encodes CASRAGPSNTEALF.

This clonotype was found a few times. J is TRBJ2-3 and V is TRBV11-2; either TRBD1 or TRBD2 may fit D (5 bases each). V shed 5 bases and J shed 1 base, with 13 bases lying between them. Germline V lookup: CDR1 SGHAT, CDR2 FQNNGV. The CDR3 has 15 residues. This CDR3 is CASSEAGTRTDTQYF. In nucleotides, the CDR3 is TGTGCCAGCAGCGAAGCCGGGACCCGCACAGATACGCAGTATTTT.

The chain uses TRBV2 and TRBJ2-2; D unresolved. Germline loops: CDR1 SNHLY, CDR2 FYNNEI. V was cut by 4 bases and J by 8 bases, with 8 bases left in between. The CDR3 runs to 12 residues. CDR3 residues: CASSVQEGELFF. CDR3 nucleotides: TGTGCCAGCAGTGTCCAGGAAGGGGAGCTGTTTTTT.

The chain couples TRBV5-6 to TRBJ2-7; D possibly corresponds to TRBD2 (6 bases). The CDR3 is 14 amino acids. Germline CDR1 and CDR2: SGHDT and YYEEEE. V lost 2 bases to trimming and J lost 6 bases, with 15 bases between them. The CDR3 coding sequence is TGTGCCAGCAGCTTTAAGAGACTAGATAGCGAGCAGTACTTC. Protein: CASSFKRLDSEQYF. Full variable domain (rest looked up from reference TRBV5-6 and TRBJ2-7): DAGVTQSPTHLIKTRGQQVTLRCSPKSGHDTVSWYQQALGQGPQFIFQYYEEEERQRGNFPDRFSGHQFPNYSSELNVNALLLGDSALYLCASSFKRLDSEQYFGPGTRLTVT.

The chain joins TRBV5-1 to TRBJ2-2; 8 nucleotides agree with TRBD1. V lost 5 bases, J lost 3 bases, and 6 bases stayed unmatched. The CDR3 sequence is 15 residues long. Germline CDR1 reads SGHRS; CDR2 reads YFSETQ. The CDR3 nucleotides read TGCGCCAGCAGGGGGTTGACAGGGGACACCGGGGAGCTGTTTTTT. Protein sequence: CASRGLTGDTGELFF. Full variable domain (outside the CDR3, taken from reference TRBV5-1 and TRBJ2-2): KAGVTQTPRYLIKTRGQQVTLSCSPISGHRSVSWYQQTPGQGLQFLFEYFSETQRNKGNFPGRFSGRQFSNSRSEMNVSTLELGDSALYLCASRGLTGDTGELFFGEGSRLTVL.

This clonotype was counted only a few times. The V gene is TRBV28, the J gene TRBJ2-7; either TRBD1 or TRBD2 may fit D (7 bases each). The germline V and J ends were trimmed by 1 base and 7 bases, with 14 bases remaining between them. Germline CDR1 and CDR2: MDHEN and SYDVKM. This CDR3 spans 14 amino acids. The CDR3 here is CASSLFTGEGEQYF. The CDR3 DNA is TGTGCCAGCAGTTTATTCACAGGGGAGGGTGAGCAGTACTTC.

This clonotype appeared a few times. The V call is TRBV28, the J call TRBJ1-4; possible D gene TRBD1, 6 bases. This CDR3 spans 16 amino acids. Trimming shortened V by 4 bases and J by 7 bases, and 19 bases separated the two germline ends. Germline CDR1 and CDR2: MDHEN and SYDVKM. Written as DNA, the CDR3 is TGTGCCAGCAGTTATGCGAGGACAGTAGGGGGTGAAAAACTGTTTTTT. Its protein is CASSYARTVGGEKLFF.

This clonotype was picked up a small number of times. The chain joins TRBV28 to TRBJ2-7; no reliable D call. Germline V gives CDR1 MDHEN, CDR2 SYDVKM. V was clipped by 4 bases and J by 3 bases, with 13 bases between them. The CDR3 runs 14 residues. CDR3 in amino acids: CASSSDSNYYEQYF. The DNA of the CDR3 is TGTGCCAGCAGTTCAGACTCAAATTACTACGAGCAGTACTTC.

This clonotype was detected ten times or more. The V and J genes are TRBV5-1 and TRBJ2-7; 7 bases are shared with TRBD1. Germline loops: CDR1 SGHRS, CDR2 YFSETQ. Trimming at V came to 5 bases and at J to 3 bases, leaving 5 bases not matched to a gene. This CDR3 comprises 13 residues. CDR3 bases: TGCGCCAGCAGTAATGCAGGGGGCTACGAGCAGTACTTC. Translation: CASSNAGGYEQYF.